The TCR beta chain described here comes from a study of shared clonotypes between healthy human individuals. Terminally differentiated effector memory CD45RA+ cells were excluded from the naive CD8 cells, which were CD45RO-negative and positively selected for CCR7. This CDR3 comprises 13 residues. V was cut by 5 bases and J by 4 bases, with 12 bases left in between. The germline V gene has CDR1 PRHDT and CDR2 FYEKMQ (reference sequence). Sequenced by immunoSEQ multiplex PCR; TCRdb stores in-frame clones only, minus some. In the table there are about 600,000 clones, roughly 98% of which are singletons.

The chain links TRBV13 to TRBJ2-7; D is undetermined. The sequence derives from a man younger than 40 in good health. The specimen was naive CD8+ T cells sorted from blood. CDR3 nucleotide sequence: TGTGCCAGCAGCCGCACAAGCCAATACGAGCAGTACTTC. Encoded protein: CASSRTSQYEQYF.